There are a few counts of the clone carrying this TCR beta chain. This entry comes from a study of human T cells and chemical hapten exposure. The CDR3 has 15 residues. Germline CDR1 and CDR2: DFQATT and SNEGSKA (reference sequence). V was pared by 1 base and J by 4 bases, with 14 bases between. Via MiXCR, TCRdb re-called the RACE reads, giving one row per CDR3 protein. The data contain about 97,000 distinct CDR3 sequences, 27% of them singletons. The time point: patch test 3, about 24 weeks after DPC sensitization. Indicated treatment: therapeutic diphenylcyclopropenone sensitization with weekly scalp DPC. Blood was collected ahead of every patch test applied. Every donor had alopecia and was 18 to 70 years old; all were suitable for DPC.

The input for sequencing was whole blood, taken in connection with sensitization to the hapten diphenylcyclopropenone (DPC). The clonotype was recovered from a man aged 35 to 55 with alopecia areata. Some clones in this sample may be carry-over from other donors' samples. The V and J genes are TRBV20-1 and TRBJ1-5; D ambiguous. The CDR3 spells CSARVSEVGNQPQHF. For the CDR3, the DNA is TGCAGTGCTAGAGTATCGGAAGTAGGAAATCAGCCCCAGCATTTT.